These T cell receptor beta chains were read from a single sample in a study of T cell changes during pregnancy in multiple sclerosis. Repertoires were generated with immunoSEQ multiplex PCR, while TCRdb's copy carries only in-frame clones and drops some. Counted here are about 59,000 clones, approximately 94% occurring once; the ten biggest clones make up roughly 2.4%. The sample in question was CD8+ T cells from peripheral blood mononuclear cells, obtained after pregnancy. All receptors derive from a female donor with multiple sclerosis, enrolled in a pregnancy study. Each CDR3 is given with its conserved first and last residue. A D gene is named only where the DNA matches it firmly. Only some rows state a clone size, as once, few, many or a class for expanded clones.

clone size	CDR3 length	V gene	D gene	J gene	CDR3 DNA	CDR3 protein
once	14	TRBV27	NA	TRBJ1-5	TGTGCCACCGCACTTGGCGGGGAGGGTCAGCCCCAGCATTTT	CATALGGEGQPQHF
NA	13	TRBV6-5	NA	TRBJ1-4	TGTGCCAGCAGGACCCATAGGGAGGAAAAACTGTTTTTT	CASRTHREEKLFF
NA	15	TRBV5-6	TRBD1	TRBJ1-4	TGTGCCAGCAGCTTGTTCGGGACAGGGAGTGAAAAACTGTTTTTT	CASSLFGTGSEKLFF
NA	16	TRBV18	NA	TRBJ1-5	TGTGCCAGCTCACCCACCGGGGGTTATAGCAATCAGCCCCAGCATTTT	CASSPTGGYSNQPQHF
NA	14	TRBV27	TRBD1	TRBJ1-5	TGTGCCAGCAGTCGACAGGGGAGGTATCAGCCCCAGCATTTT	CASSRQGRYQPQHF
NA	15	TRBV27	NA	TRBJ2-7	TGTGCCAGCAGTTTTGGCGCGGGCGCCGCCTACGAGCAGTACTTC	CASSFGAGAAYEQYF
NA	16	TRBV27	TRBD2	TRBJ2-1	TGTGCCAGCAGTGCTCTAGCGGGAGAGCCCTACAATGAGCAGTTCTTC	CASSALAGEPYNEQFF
NA	14	TRBV5-1	NA	TRBJ2-5	TGCGCCAGCAGCCCCAGCAGGGCCCAAGAGACCCAGTACTTC	CASSPSRAQETQYF
NA	14	TRBV19	TRBD1	TRBJ1-1	TGTGCCACTAACCCCGGGACAGGGGGCACTGAAGCTTTCTTT	CATNPGTGGTEAFF
once	13	TRBV27	NA	TRBJ1-1	TGTGCCAGCACTGGACAGTCGAACACTGAAGCTTTCTTT	CASTGQSNTEAFF
NA	15	TRBV19	TRBD1	TRBJ1-2	TGTGCCAGTAGTAAGGAGACAGGGGGGTTAAATGGCTACACCTTC	CASSKETGGLNGYTF
NA	14	TRBV14	NA	TRBJ1-2	TGTGCCAGCAGCCAAGAGACACTCAACTATGGCTACACCTTC	CASSQETLNYGYTF
NA	14	TRBV9	NA	TRBJ1-4	TGTGCCAGCAGCCCCCCCGAGCGGAGTGAAAAACTGTTTTTT	CASSPPERSEKLFF
NA	15	TRBV9	NA	TRBJ2-3	TGTGCCAGCAGCGAAACAGGTGGGGGGACAGATACGCAGTATTTT	CASSETGGGTDTQYF
NA	12	TRBV2	NA	TRBJ1-2	TGTGCCAGCATGAGGGGAGGGGACGGCTACACCTTC	CASMRGGDGYTF
NA	16	TRBV6-1	NA	TRBJ1-4	TGTGCCAGCAGTGAAGAGGTACAGGCCGTTAATGAAAAACTGTTTTTT	CASSEEVQAVNEKLFF
once	14	TRBV4-3	NA	TRBJ2-3	TGCGCCAGCAGCCGGCGGCTGGGCACAGATACGCAGTATTTT	CASSRRLGTDTQYF
NA	15	TRBV27	NA	TRBJ1-5	TGTGCCAGCAGTTCTCGACAGGCAAGCAATCAGCCCCAGCATTTT	CASSSRQASNQPQHF
NA	15	TRBV2	NA	TRBJ2-3	TGTGCCACCCCGTTGCCGGGACTCGCCACAGATACGCAGTATTTT	CATPLPGLATDTQYF
NA	15	TRBV5-1	TRBD1	TRBJ2-7	TGCGCCAGCAGCCTACGGACAGGGGAGGTGGACGAGCAGTACTTC	CASSLRTGEVDEQYF
NA	13	TRBV19	NA	TRBJ2-1	TGTGCCAGTACCGGAAGCGCCTACAATGAGCAGTTCTTC	CASTGSAYNEQFF
NA	13	TRBV19	TRBD1	TRBJ1-2	TGTGCCAGTATTTCTGGGACAGGGAGGGGCTACACCTTC	CASISGTGRGYTF
NA	18	TRBV11-2	NA	TRBJ2-6	TGTGCCAGCAGCTTAAAACAGGGTAAAGGCTCTGGGGCCAACGTCCTGACTTTC	CASSLKQGKGSGANVLTF
NA	13	TRBV30	NA	TRBJ2-3	TGTGCCTGGACACGGACTAACACAGATACGCAGTATTTT	CAWTRTNTDTQYF
NA	15	TRBV13	TRBD1	TRBJ1-1	TGTGCCAGCAGCTTATGGGGACAGGGGAACACTGAAGCTTTCTTT	CASSLWGQGNTEAFF
NA	16	TRBV13	NA	TRBJ1-5	TGTGCCAGCAGCTTAGGCGGCACGAGGGGGGGTCAGCCCCAGCATTTT	CASSLGGTRGGQPQHF
NA	13	TRBV6-6	NA	TRBJ1-1	TGTGCCAGCAGTTCGTCAGGGGCCACTGAAGCTTTCTTT	CASSSSGATEAFF
NA	16	TRBV10-1	TRBD2	TRBJ2-1	TGCGCCAGCAGTGAAACTAGCGGGAGGGCCGGGAATGAGCAGTTCTTC	CASSETSGRAGNEQFF
once	15	TRBV28	NA	TRBJ1-5	TGTGCCAGCAGTTTCCCCGACAGGAGGTGGTCGCCCCAGCATTTT	CASSFPDRRWSPQHF
NA	14	TRBV7-9	NA	TRBJ2-7	TGTGCCAGCAGCCCCCCCCTGGGCGCGTACGAGCAGTACTTC	CASSPPLGAYEQYF
NA	15	TRBV19	TRBD1	TRBJ1-1	TGTGCCAGTAGTTATACAGGGGGATCGAACACTGAAGCTTTCTTT	CASSYTGGSNTEAFF
NA	14	TRBV7-6	NA	TRBJ2-3	TGTGCCAGCAGCTTAGGACAGAGCACAGATACGCAGTATTTT	CASSLGQSTDTQYF
NA	12	TRBV10-1	NA	TRBJ2-2	TGCGCCAGCCAAGGGGGAACCGGGGAGCTGTTTTTT	CASQGGTGELFF
NA	15	TRBV5-5	TRBD1	TRBJ1-5	TGTGCCAGCAGTTATGCGGGACAGGGCAATCAGCCCCAGCATTTT	CASSYAGQGNQPQHF
NA	16	TRBV9	TRBD2	TRBJ2-3	TGTGCCAGCAGCGTAGGGACTAGCGGGAGCACAGATACGCAGTATTTT	CASSVGTSGSTDTQYF
NA	14	TRBV27	NA	TRBJ2-1	TGTGCCAGCACACCCAGGGGGGCCTACAATGAGCAGTTCTTC	CASTPRGAYNEQFF
NA	15	TRBV27	TRBD1	TRBJ2-2	TGTGCCAGCAGTTTCGGGTTACAGGGGGCCGGGGAGCTGTTTTTT	CASSFGLQGAGELFF
NA	11	TRBV19	NA	TRBJ1-1	TGTGCCAGTATGGAAAGGGGAGAAGCTTTCTTT	CASMERGEAFF
NA	19	TRBV28	NA	TRBJ2-1	TGTGCCAGCAGTTCGGAACAGGGTCTTAGGCTAATGGGGACGAATGAGCAGTTCTTC	CASSSEQGLRLMGTNEQFF
NA	15	TRBV27	TRBD2	TRBJ2-7	TGTGCCAGCAGTTTAGGGGCGGGAGGCGCCTACGAGCAGTACTTC	CASSLGAGGAYEQYF
NA	15	TRBV7-2	NA	TRBJ2-7	TGTGCCAGCAGCTTAGATGGCAGGGGTATGGGTGAGCAGTACTTC	CASSLDGRGMGEQYF